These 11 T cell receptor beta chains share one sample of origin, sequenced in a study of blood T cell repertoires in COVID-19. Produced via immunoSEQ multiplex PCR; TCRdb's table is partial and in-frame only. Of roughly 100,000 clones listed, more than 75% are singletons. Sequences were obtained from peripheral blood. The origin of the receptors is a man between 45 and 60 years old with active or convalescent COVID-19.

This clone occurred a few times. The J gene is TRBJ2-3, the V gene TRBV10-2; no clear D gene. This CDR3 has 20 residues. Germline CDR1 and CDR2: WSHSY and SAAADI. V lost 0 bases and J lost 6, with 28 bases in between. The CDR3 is CASSESTPPPYVQTLDTQYF. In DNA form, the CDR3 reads TGCGCCAGCAGTGAGTCGACACCTCCTCCCTACGTACAGACCCTCGATACGCAGTATTTT.

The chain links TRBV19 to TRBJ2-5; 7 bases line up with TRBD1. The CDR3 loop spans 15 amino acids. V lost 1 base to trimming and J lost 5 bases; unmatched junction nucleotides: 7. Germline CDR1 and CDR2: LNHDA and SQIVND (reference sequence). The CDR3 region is CASSIVQGNGETQYF. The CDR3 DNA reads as TGTGCCAGTAGTATAGTACAGGGGAACGGTGAGACCCAGTACTTC. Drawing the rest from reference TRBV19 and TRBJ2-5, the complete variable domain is DGGITQSPKYLFRKEGQNVTLSCEQNLNHDAMYWYRQDPGQGLRLIYYSQIVNDFQKGDIAEGYSVSREKKESFPLTVTSAQKNPTAFYLCASSIVQGNGETQYFGPGTRLLVL.

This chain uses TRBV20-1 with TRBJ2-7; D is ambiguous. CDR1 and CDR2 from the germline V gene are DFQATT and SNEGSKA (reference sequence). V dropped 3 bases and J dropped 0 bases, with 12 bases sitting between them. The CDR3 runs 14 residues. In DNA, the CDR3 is TGCAGTGCTAGTGTGCGCTACCTCTCCTACGAGCAGTACTTC. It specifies CSASVRYLSYEQYF.

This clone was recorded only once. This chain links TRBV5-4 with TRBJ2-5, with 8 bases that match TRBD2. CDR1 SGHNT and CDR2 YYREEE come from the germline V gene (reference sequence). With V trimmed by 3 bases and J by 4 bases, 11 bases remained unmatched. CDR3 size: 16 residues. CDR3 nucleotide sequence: TGTGCCAGCAGCTCACTAACGACTAGCGTGGGAGAGACCCAGTACTTC. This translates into CASSSLTTSVGETQYF.

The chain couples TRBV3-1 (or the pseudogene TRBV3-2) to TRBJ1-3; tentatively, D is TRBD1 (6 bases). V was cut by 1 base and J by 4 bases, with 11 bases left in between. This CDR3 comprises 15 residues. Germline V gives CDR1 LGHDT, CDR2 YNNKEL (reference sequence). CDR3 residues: CASSQVPQGGNTIYF. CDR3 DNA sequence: TGTGCCAGCAGCCAAGTTCCGCAGGGGGGAAACACCATATATTTT.

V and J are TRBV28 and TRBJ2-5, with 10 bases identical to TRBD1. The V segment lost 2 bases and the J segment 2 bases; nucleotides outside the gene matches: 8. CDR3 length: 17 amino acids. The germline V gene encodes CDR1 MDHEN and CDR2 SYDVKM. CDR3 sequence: CASSLEYDRGPQETQYF. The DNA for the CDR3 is TGTGCCAGCAGTTTAGAGTACGACAGGGGGCCTCAAGAGACCCAGTACTTC. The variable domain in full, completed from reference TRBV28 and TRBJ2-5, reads DVKVTQSSRYLVKRTGEKVFLECVQDMDHENMFWYRQDPGLGLRLIYFSYDVKMKEKGDIPEGYSVSREKKERFSLILESASTNQTSMYLCASSLEYDRGPQETQYFGPGTRLLVL.

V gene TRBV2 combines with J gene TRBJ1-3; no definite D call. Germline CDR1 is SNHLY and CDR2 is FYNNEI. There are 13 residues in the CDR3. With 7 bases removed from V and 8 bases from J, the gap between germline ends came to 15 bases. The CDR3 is CASKRGGLDTIYF. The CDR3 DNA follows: TGTGCCAGCAAGCGGGGAGGCCTTGACACCATATATTTT.

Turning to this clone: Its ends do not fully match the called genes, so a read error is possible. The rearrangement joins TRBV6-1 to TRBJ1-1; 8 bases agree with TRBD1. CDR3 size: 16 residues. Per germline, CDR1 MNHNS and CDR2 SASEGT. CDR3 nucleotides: TGTGCCGGCAGTGATAGCAGGGGGCGCGGGAACACTGAAGCTTTCTTT. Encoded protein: CAGSDSRGRGNTEAFF.

This CDR3 reads CASSPTGTVNEKLFF. The CDR3 coding sequence is TGTGCCAGCAGCCCCACCGGGACAGTTAATGAAAAACTGTTTTTT. The rearrangement uses TRBV7-9 and TRBJ1-4, with 7 bases matching TRBD1. Germline trimming cut 5 bases from V and 4 bases from J; bases unmatched to any gene: 7. The V gene's germline CDR1 is SEHNR and CDR2 FQNEAQ (reference sequence). This CDR3 has 15 residues.

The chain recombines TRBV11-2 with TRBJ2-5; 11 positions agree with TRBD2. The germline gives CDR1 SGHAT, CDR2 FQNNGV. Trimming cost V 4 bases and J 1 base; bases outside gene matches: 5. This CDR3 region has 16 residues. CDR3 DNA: TGTGCCAGCAGCTCAGCTAGCGGGGGGCTCCAAGAGACCCAGTACTTC. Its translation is CASSSASGGLQETQYF.

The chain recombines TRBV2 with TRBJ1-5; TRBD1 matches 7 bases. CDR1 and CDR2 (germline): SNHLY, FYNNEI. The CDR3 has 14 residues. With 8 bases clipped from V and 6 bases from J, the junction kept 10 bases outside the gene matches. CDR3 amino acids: CASAKGQGGQPQHF. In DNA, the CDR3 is TGTGCCAGCGCCAAAGGGCAGGGGGGTCAGCCCCAGCATTTT. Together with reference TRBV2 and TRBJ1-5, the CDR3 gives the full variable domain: EPEVTQTPSHQVTQMGQEVILRCVPISNHLYFYWYRQILGQKVEFLVSFYNNEISEKSEIFDDQFSVERPDGSNFTLKIRSTKLEDSAMYFCASAKGQGGQPQHFGDGTRLSIL.